The clone carrying this TCR beta chain appeared many times. Its antigen remains unidentified. The data derive from a study of HIV-infected children after antiretroviral therapy interruption. Background on the study: For the interruption arm, samples span week 0 through about 3 years after study end. Study outcomes and limitations: Naive CD4+ sequences overlapped less between time points once interruption began.

Treatment defined: PENTA 11 planned treatment interruption arm or continuous ART arm. The TCR library was built from RNA with a 3' RACE protocol and unique molecular identifiers. TCRdb re-called the 3' RACE reads with MiXCR, one entry per CDR3 protein. The table records fewer than 100,000 distinct CDR3 sequences, 6% to 8.5% of them present only once. The specimen was CD45RA+ CD4+ T cells from PBMCs, pooled from several time points, collected from a donor given antiretroviral therapy, either interrupted or continuous. Indicated subset: naive CD4+ CD45RA+ CD45RO- T cells. The TCR was taken from a pool of human donors with HIV.

The CDR3 region is CASRSGQGGLLAKNIQYF. CDR3 nucleotides: TGTGCCAGCAGGTCGGGACAGGGGGGCCTCCTAGCCAAAAACATTCAGTACTTC. This chain joins TRBV5-6 and TRBJ2-4; 11 nucleotides align to TRBD1. V trimming: 5 bases; J trimming: 0 bases; junction bases outside the gene matches: 10. This CDR3 has 18 amino acids. Germline V gene data show CDR1 as SGHDT and CDR2 as YYEEEE.